Presented here are 18 T cell receptor beta chains from one specimen sequenced in a study of blood T cells in healthy people across ages (dated by TCRdb to the mid-2010s). Library prep was done by 5' RACE. TCRdb lists the instrument as Illumina HiSeq 2500. A second roughly 7 to 12 cycle PCR used a sample-barcoded 5' primer and a J-beta primer mix. Using fastp trimming at Q25 and MiXCR clonotype assembly, TCRdb reanalyzed the public sequencing data and kept in-frame beta chains. Here each entry gathers all rows of one CDR3 protein and keeps the most common genes and DNA. A total of around 1,500,000 distinct CDR3 sequences appear in this sample, around 39% of them only once. The ten largest account for less than 8% of the sample. The material sequenced was blood. These receptor sequences come from a woman aged 18-29 years in good health.

CDR3: CSASFGSGSEQYF. In DNA, the CDR3 is TGCAGTGCATCGTTCGGGAGTGGTAGCGAGCAGTACTTC. The rearrangement joins TRBV20-1 to TRBJ2-5, with D tentatively TRBD2 (6 bases). The DNA end lines up better with TRBJ2-7; the J call may be wrong. Germline-derived CDR1 and CDR2 are DFQATT and SNEGSKA (reference sequence). The CDR3 length is 13 residues.

This chain links TRBV2 with TRBJ2-5, with D maybe TRBD2 (6 bases). The DNA end is a closer match to TRBJ2-7, so the J assignment may be wrong. The CDR3 length is 12 residues. CDR1 SNHLY and CDR2 FYNNEI come from the germline V gene. CDR3 in amino acids: CASRRLAYEQYF. The CDR3 coding sequence is TGTGCCAGCCGAAGACTAGCCTACGAGCAGTACTTC.

This chain uses TRBV7-9 with TRBJ2-7; TRBD1 aligns across 7 bases. The V gene end was trimmed by 4 bases and the J gene end by 4 bases; junction bases not matched to a gene: 10. Germline V gives CDR1 SEHNR, CDR2 FQNEAQ (reference sequence). The CDR3 totals 15 residues. As DNA, the CDR3 is TGTGCCAGCAGCTCTTATCCGGGACAGACTTACGAGCAGTACTTC. Protein product: CASSSYPGQTYEQYF.

The V and J genes are TRBV27 and TRBJ2-5; no definite D call. Gene TRBJ2-7 matches the end of the DNA better, so the J call may be wrong. Germline CDR1 is MNHEY and CDR2 is SMNVEV (reference sequence). This CDR3 has 13 amino acids. The DNA for the CDR3 is TGTGCCAGCAGTTCCAGACCTAGTTTCGAGCAGTACTTC. Its translation: CASSSRPSFEQYF.

Of note for this clonotype: A much larger clone sits a single nucleotide away, making a read error possible. The chain is built from TRBV4-2 and TRBJ2-3, with 9 positions matching TRBD2. V lost 5 bases and J lost 2; bases outside the gene matches: 2. CDR1 LGHNA and CDR2 YNFKEQ come from the germline V gene. The CDR3 has 14 amino acids. The CDR3 spells CASSSSGVTDTQYF. The CDR3 nucleotides are TGTGCCAGCAGCTCTAGCGGGGTCACAGATACGCAGTATTTT.

A note on this clonotype: Germline is not matched at one junction end, which may reflect a read error. The CDR3 loop is CVSSLGTGTYEQYF. Written as DNA, the CDR3 is TGTGTCAGCAGCCTGGGGACAGGTACCTACGAGCAGTACTTC. The chain uses TRBV3-1 and TRBJ2-7, with 8 nucleotides matching TRBD1. This CDR3 has 14 amino acids. Germline CDR1 is LGHDT and CDR2 is YNNKEL (reference sequence).

This chain connects TRBV20-1 to TRBJ2-2; D ambiguous. This CDR3 is 13 amino acids long. The V and J ends lost 3 bases and 1 base respectively, with 6 bases between them. Germline values: CDR1 DFQATT, CDR2 SNEGSKA (reference sequence). The CDR3 nucleotides are TGCAGTGCTAGTAACGGGAACACCGGGGAGCTGTTTTTT. Protein product: CSASNGNTGELFF.

Of note for this clonotype: This CDR3 is missing its conserved last phenylalanine or tryptophan, likely due to a read error. The V and J genes are TRBV6-6 and TRBJ2-1; 10 bases are a match to TRBD2. This CDR3 has 14 residues. V shed 5 bases, J shed 7 bases, and the junction held 5 bases outside the gene matches. Germline CDR1 MNHNY, CDR2 SVGAGI (reference sequence). CDR3 region: CASSLAGAGNEQFL. CDR3 nucleotides: TGTGCCAGCAGTCTAGCGGGGGCTGGGAATGAGCAGTTCTTA.

The chain recombines TRBV9 with TRBJ1-1, with 7 nucleotides matching TRBD1. The CDR3 contains 16 residues. V was pared by 0 bases and J by 0 bases, with 5 bases of the junction left unmatched. CDR1 and CDR2 (germline): SGDLS, YYNGEE. The chain's CDR3 is CASSVGVGGMNTEAFF. In DNA form, the CDR3 reads TGTGCCAGCAGCGTAGGTGTAGGGGGCATGAACACTGAAGCTTTCTTT. The complete variable domain, with remaining parts taken from reference TRBV9 and TRBJ1-1, reads DSGVTQTPKHLITATGQRVTLRCSPRSGDLSVYWYQQSLDQGLQFLIQYYNGEERAKGNILERFSAQQFPDLHSELNLSSLELGDSALYFCASSVGVGGMNTEAFFGQGTRLTVV.

A few counts support this clonotype. V gene TRBV20-1 combines with J gene TRBJ2-1; TRBD2 matches at 12 bases. The germline V gene encodes CDR1 DFQATT and CDR2 SNEGSKA (reference sequence). The CDR3 has 15 amino acids. V trimming: 6 bases; J trimming: 5 bases; junction bases outside the gene matches: 8. In DNA, the CDR3 is TGCAGTGCACCAAACCCTAGCGGGAGGGACAATGAGCAGTTCTTC. It is translated as CSAPNPSGRDNEQFF.

This clonotype was seen a few times. The V call is TRBV5-1, the J call TRBJ2-1, with 10 bases fitting TRBD2. The trim removed 1 base at V and 6 bases at J, leaving 1 base unmatched. Germline V gene data show CDR1 as SGHRS and CDR2 as YFSETQ. This CDR3 spans 14 amino acids. The CDR3 DNA is TGCGCCAGCAGCTTGCAGCGGGGGGGCAATGAGCAGTTCTTC. Translating gives CASSLQRGGNEQFF. The full variable domain, with the rest looked up from reference TRBV5-1 and TRBJ2-1, is KAGVTQTPRYLIKTRGQQVTLSCSPISGHRSVSWYQQTPGQGLQFLFEYFSETQRNKGNFPGRFSGRQFSNSRSEMNVSTLELGDSALYLCASSLQRGGNEQFFGPGTRLTVL.

In its sample, this clonotype was seen a few times. V gene TRBV7-3 combines with J gene TRBJ2-7; 15 bases align to TRBD2. V lost 2 bases to trimming and J lost 3 bases; unmatched junction nucleotides: 8. The CDR3 is made up of 18 amino acids. Germline V gene lookup returns CDR1 SGHTA and CDR2 FQGTGA. The CDR3 spells CASSLSRTSGGDFYEQYF. The CDR3 DNA reads TGTGCCAGCAGCTTATCGCGGACTAGCGGGGGGGATTTCTACGAGCAGTACTTC.

This clonotype has just a few counts. The chain uses TRBV28 and TRBJ2-2, with 7 positions matching TRBD1. This CDR3 has 16 amino acids. The V segment lost 3 bases and the J segment 8 bases; nucleotides outside the gene matches: 12. Germline V CDR1 and CDR2: MDHEN, SYDVKM. CDR3 bases: TGTGCCAGCAGTTTGGGCTGGGACAGTCCGGGAGGGGAGCTGTTTTTT. Its translation: CASSLGWDSPGGELFF.

The chain joins TRBV25-1 to TRBJ1-2; no clear D gene. The germline V gene has CDR1 MGHDK and CDR2 SYGVNS. V shed 5 bases and J shed 4 bases, with 8 bases lying between them. The CDR3 totals 12 residues. The CDR3: CASSKGGYGYTF. In DNA form, the CDR3 reads TGTGCCAGCAGTAAGGGAGGCTATGGCTACACCTTC.

Details on this clonotype: Compared with germline, one end of the junction differs, possibly owing to a read error. The genes are TRBV18 and TRBJ1-1; D possibly corresponds to TRBD1 (6 bases). The CDR3 length is 14 residues. Germline CDR1 KGHSH, CDR2 LQKENI. The CDR3 spells CASTPPGVGTEAFF. The CDR3 region has the DNA TGTGCCAGCACACCACCAGGGGTAGGGACTGAAGCTTTCTTT.

V and J are TRBV5-5 and TRBJ2-5, with 10 nucleotides matching TRBD2. The CDR3 consists of 16 residues. V lost 4 bases to trimming and J lost 11 bases; unmatched junction nucleotides: 17. The germline V gene has CDR1 SGHKS and CDR2 YYEKEE (reference sequence). This CDR3 is CASSTGLAAPYNEQYF. CDR3 coding DNA: TGTGCCAGCAGCACCGGACTAGCGGCACCTTACAATGAGCAGTACTTC.

The CDR3 DNA sequence: TGTGCCAGCAGCTTAGCGGCGTCGAGCTCCTACAATGAGCAGTTCTTC. As protein: CASSLAASSSYNEQFF. This chain links TRBV7-2 with TRBJ2-1; no reliable D call. V lost 0 bases and J lost 0, with 9 bases in between. The CDR3 length is 16 residues. Germline V gene data show CDR1 as SGHTA and CDR2 as FQGNSA.

V gene TRBV7-9 combines with J gene TRBJ2-3, with 13 bases identical to TRBD2. After removal of 4 bases from V and 5 bases from J, the junction contained 6 bases not matched to a gene. Germline V gene data show CDR1 as SEHNR and CDR2 as FQNEAQ (reference sequence). This CDR3 contains 16 residues. The CDR3 loop reads CASSSGTSGMGDTQYF. DNA of the CDR3: TGTGCCAGCAGCTCCGGGACTAGCGGGATGGGAGATACGCAGTATTTT.